This TCR beta chain derives from a study of CD8+ T cells in alopecia areata. The study, taken as a whole, reports: In scalp samples, resident alphabeta T cells of normal skin are also sequenced. Mice showed TCR sharing more clearly than patients did, possibly owing to HLA.

This clone was recorded at least ten times. Antigen specificity is unknown. Germline values: CDR1 MDHEN, CDR2 SYDVKM. V lost 4 bases, J lost 4 bases, and 14 bases lay in between. This CDR3 is built from 16 residues. Extraction and reverse transcription of RNA yielded cDNA as the sequencing template. Sequenced by immunoSEQ multiplex PCR; TCRdb stores in-frame clones only, minus some. The data hold 120,000 or so clones, with around 45% observed a single time. Both CD4+ and CD8+ T cells were separated by sorting PBMCs. The V gene is TRBV28, the J gene TRBJ2-6; D might be TRBD1 (6 bases). The sample taken for sequencing was NKG2D-low CD8+ T cells sorted from blood. This receptor was taken from a human donor with alopecia areata. For the CDR3, the DNA is TGTGCCAGCAGTTCACTCAGGGGAAGGGGGGCCAACGTCCTGACTTTC. Translation gives CASSSLRGRGANVLTF.